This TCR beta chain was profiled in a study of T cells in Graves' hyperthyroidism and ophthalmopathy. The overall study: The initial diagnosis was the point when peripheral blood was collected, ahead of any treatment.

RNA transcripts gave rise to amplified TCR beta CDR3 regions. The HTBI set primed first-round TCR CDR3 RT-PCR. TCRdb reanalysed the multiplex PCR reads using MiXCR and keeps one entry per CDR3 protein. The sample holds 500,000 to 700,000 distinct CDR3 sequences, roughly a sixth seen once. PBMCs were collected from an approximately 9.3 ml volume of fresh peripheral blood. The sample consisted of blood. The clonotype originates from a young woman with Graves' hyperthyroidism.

In nucleotides, the CDR3 is TGTGCCAGTAGTACTCCTGATCTAGCGGGAGGGTACAATGAGCAGTTCTTC. It specifies CASSTPDLAGGYNEQFF. J is TRBJ2-1 and V is TRBV19; TRBD2 aligns across 12 bases. The CDR3 totals 17 residues. The J segment lost 4 bases and the V segment lost 4 bases, leaving 8 bases of the junction unmatched. The germline V gene has CDR1 LNHDA and CDR2 SQIVND (reference sequence). The complete variable domain, with remaining parts taken from reference TRBV19 and TRBJ2-1, reads DGGITQSPKYLFRKEGQNVTLSCEQNLNHDAMYWYRQDPGQGLRLIYYSQIVNDFQKGDIAEGYSVSREKKESFPLTVTSAQKNPTAFYLCASSTPDLAGGYNEQFFGPGTRLTVL.